Below are 9 T cell receptor beta chains sequenced from a single sample in a study of cytomegalovirus exposure and HLA in healthy donors. Profiled with immunoSEQ multiplex PCR; TCRdb holds only in-frame clones, not every one. The sample has under 140,000 clones, over 75% seen once. Sample: PBMCs. The origin of the receptors is a woman in her thirties in good health and CMV-seropositive.

The chain recombines TRBV18 with TRBJ1-2; D unclear. This CDR3 comprises 11 residues. Germline CDR1 and CDR2: KGHSH and LQKENI. Trimming removed 3 bases from V and 7 bases from J, with 6 bases in between. The CDR3 loop is CASSPGFGYTF. The DNA of the CDR3 is TGTGCCAGCTCACCCGGGTTTGGCTACACCTTC.

The gene calls are TRBV4-3 and TRBJ2-3, with D possibly TRBD2 on 7 matching bases. Looked up from germline, CDR1 is LGHNA and CDR2 is YSLEER. V dropped 2 bases and J dropped 0 bases, with 15 bases sitting between them. The CDR3 contains 17 residues. The CDR3 here is CASSQRAGTTSTDTQYF. Here the CDR3 DNA reads TGCGCCAGCAGCCAACGAGCGGGGACAACCAGCACAGATACGCAGTATTTT.

This chain connects TRBV6-5 to TRBJ2-5; D perhaps matches TRBD2 (5 bases). The V end lost 6 bases, the J end lost 1 base, and 12 bases lay between the germline ends. This CDR3 region has 14 residues. Germline V gives CDR1 MNHEY, CDR2 SVGAGI. The CDR3 loop reads CASSPLVAQETQYF. CDR3 DNA: TGTGCCAGCAGCCCACTAGTCGCCCAAGAGACCCAGTACTTC.

For the CDR3, the DNA is TGTGCCAGCAGTTCCGGGACAGCGGAGGTTACGCAGTATTTT. This sequence encodes CASSSGTAEVTQYF. The rearrangement joins TRBV27 to TRBJ2-3, with TRBD1 matching 7 bases. Per the germline V gene, CDR1 is MNHEY and CDR2 is SMNVEV (reference sequence). The CDR3 contains 14 residues. Trimming took 4 bases from V and 8 from J; bases not matched to a gene: 9.

The chain links TRBV7-2 to TRBJ1-1; possibly TRBD1 for D (5 bases). The CDR3 totals 14 residues. Trimming cost V 2 bases and J 3 bases, with 10 bases left between them. Germline CDR1 SGHTA, CDR2 FQGNSA. The CDR3: CASSLLAGYTEAFF. The CDR3 DNA sequence: TGTGCCAGCAGCTTATTGGCAGGGTACACTGAAGCTTTCTTT.

V is TRBV19 and J is TRBJ2-7, with D tentatively TRBD1 (5 bases). Germline CDR1 LNHDA, CDR2 SQIVND (reference sequence). V gave up 3 bases and J gave up 3 bases, with 12 bases separating them. The CDR3 totals 14 residues. DNA of the CDR3: TGTGCCAGTAGTATCGGCAGGGCAGTCTACGAGCAGTACTTC. It translates to CASSIGRAVYEQYF. The whole variable domain, filled in from reference TRBV19 and TRBJ2-7, reads DGGITQSPKYLFRKEGQNVTLSCEQNLNHDAMYWYRQDPGQGLRLIYYSQIVNDFQKGDIAEGYSVSREKKESFPLTVTSAQKNPTAFYLCASSIGRAVYEQYFGPGTRLTVT.

The rearrangement links TRBV7-9 to TRBJ2-3; 8 bases align to TRBD2. CDR1 and CDR2 (germline): SEHNR, FQNEAQ (reference sequence). The CDR3 spans 14 residues. Trimming cost V 3 bases and J 7 bases; bases outside gene matches: 6. This CDR3 reads CASSFGTRGNTQYF. In DNA form, the CDR3 reads TGTGCCAGCAGCTTTGGGACTAGGGGAAATACGCAGTATTTT.

The V gene is TRBV7-2, the J gene TRBJ2-5; tentative D call: TRBD1 (7 bases). The germline V gene has CDR1 SGHTA and CDR2 FQGNSA. The CDR3 totals 16 residues. Trimming removed 1 base at V and 1 base at J, with 13 bases between. CDR3 region: CASSLGGRGVQETQYF. CDR3 nucleotide sequence: TGTGCCAGCAGCTTAGGGGGCAGGGGGGTCCAAGAGACCCAGTACTTC.

The chain links TRBV2 to TRBJ2-1; TRBD1 matches at 10 bases. The junction had 3 bases not matched to a gene; V was cut back by 7 bases and J by 0 bases. This CDR3 is built from 15 residues. Germline CDR1 is SNHLY and CDR2 is FYNNEI. The CDR3 DNA sequence: TGTGCCAGCACAAGGGACAGGGGCTCCTACAATGAGCAGTTCTTC. Its translation is CASTRDRGSYNEQFF.